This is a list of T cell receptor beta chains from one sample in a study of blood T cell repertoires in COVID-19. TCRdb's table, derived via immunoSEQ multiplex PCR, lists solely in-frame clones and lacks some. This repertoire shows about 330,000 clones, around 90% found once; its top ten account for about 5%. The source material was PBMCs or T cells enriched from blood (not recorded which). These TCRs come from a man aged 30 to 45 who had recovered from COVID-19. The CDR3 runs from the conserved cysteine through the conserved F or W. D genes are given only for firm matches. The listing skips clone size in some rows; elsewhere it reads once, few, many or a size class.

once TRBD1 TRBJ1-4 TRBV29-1 CSVEGGQGSEKLFF TGCAGCGTTGAAGGGGGACAGGGCAGTGAAAAACTGTTTTTT
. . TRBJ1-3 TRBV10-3 CAISDGQLLSGNTIYF TGTGCCATCAGTGACGGACAGCTTCTCTCTGGAAACACCATATATTTT
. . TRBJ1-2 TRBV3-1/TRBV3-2 CASRLAGAGGYTF TGTGCCAGCAGGCTAGCGGGGGCGGGTGGCTACACCTTC
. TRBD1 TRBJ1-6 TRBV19 CASSIVRQGANLYNSPLHF TGTGCCAGTAGTATAGTTCGTCAGGGGGCGAACCTCTATAATTCACCCCTCCACTTT
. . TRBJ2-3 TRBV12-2 CATKGLAGLPFLGTDTQYF TGTGCAACCAAGGGATTAGCGGGGCTTCCATTCCTGGGCACAGATACGCAGTATTTT
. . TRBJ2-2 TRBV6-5 CAGRGSEATGELFF TGTGCCGGAAGGGGAAGTGAGGCGACCGGGGAGCTGTTTTTT
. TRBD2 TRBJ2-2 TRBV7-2 CASSYIARGGGELFF TGTGCCAGCAGCTACATCGCGCGGGGGGGCGGGGAGCTGTTTTTT
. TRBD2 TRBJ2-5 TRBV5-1 CASSAGASGAGEETQYF TGCGCCAGCAGCGCAGGGGCTAGCGGGGCGGGCGAGGAGACCCAGTACTTC
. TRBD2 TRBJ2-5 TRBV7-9 CASSLGLGTTQETQYF TGTGCCAGCAGCTTGGGGCTCGGGACTACACAAGAGACCCAGTACTTC
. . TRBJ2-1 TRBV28 CASSSGALPYNEQFF TGTGCCAGCAGTTCAGGGGCCCTTCCCTACAATGAGCAGTTCTTC
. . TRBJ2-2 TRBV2 CASSGARIDTGELFF TGTGCCAGCAGTGGCGCACGAATCGACACCGGGGAGCTGTTTTTT
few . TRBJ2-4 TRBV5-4 CASSSVGALAKNIQYF TGTGCCAGCAGCTCTGTAGGGGCCCTAGCCAAAAACATTCAGTACTTC
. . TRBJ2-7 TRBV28 CASSRGSYEQYF TGTGCCAGCAGCCGGGGGTCCTACGAGCAGTACTTC
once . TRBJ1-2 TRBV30 CAWRIRGNYGYTF TGTGCCTGGAGGATCAGGGGTAACTATGGCTACACCTTC
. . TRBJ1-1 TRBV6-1 CASSESGPRTEAFF TGTGCCAGCAGTGAATCAGGGCCACGCACTGAAGCTTTCTTT
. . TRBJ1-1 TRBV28 CASISGETWNTEAFF TGTGCCAGCATCTCAGGGGAAACCTGGAACACTGAAGCTTTCTTT
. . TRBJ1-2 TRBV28 CASRESSYGYTF TGTGCCAGCAGGGAGTCATCCTATGGCTACACCTTC
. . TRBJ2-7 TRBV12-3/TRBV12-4 CASSQGYSNEQYF TGTGCCAGCAGCCAGGGTTATAGTAACGAGCAGTACTTC
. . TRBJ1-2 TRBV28 CASSPTSNRVNYGYTF TGTGCCAGCAGCCCGACCTCGAACAGGGTTAACTATGGCTACACCTTC
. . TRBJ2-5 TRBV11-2 CASSLDGSHSGTQYF TGTGCCAGCAGCTTAGACGGCTCCCACTCAGGGACCCAGTACTTC
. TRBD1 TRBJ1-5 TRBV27 CASSTGFYQPQHF TGTGCCAGTTCGACAGGGTTCTATCAGCCCCAGCATTTT
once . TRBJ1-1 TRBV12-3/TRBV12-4 CASRRTSEAFF TGTGCCAGCAGACGTACGAGCGAAGCTTTCTTT
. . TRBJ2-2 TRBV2 CASSQGRNTGELFF TGTGCCAGCAGTCAGGGGAGGAACACCGGGGAGCTGTTTTTT
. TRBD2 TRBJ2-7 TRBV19 CASKRLAGSYEQYF TGTGCCAGTAAGAGACTAGCGGGGTCCTACGAGCAGTACTTC
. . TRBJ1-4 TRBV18 CASSPVAGGNEKLFF TGTGCCAGCTCACCTGTGGCCGGGGGGAATGAAAAACTGTTTTTT
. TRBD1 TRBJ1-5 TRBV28 CASRGPGQFSNQPQHF TGTGCCAGCAGAGGACCGGGACAGTTTAGCAATCAGCCCCAGCATTTT
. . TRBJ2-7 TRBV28 CASSLTRYYSYEQYF TGTGCCAGCAGCCTGACTCGATACTATTCCTACGAGCAGTACTTC
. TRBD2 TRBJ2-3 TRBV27 CASSLSLSGAVRAQYF TGTGCCAGCAGTTTATCGCTGAGCGGGGCGGTAAGGGCGCAGTATTTT
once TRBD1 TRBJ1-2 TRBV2 CASQGPSPSF TGTGCCTCACAGGGGCCGTCTCCCTCCTTC
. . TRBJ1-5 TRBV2 CASRGEINQPQHF TGTGCCAGCAGAGGGGAAATCAATCAGCCCCAGCATTTT
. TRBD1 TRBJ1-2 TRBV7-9 CASSLAPQGANYGYTF TGTGCCAGCAGCTTAGCCCCACAGGGGGCTAACTATGGCTACACCTTC
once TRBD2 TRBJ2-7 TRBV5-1 CASSVVGGSYEQYF TGCGCCAGCAGTGTTGTCGGGGGGTCCTACGAGCAGTACTTC
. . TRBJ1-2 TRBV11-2 CASSSRGSTSNYGYTF TGTGCCAGCAGCTCAAGGGGATCCACATCTAACTATGGCTACACCTTC
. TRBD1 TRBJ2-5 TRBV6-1 CASSEEQGISETQYF TGTGCCAGCAGTGAGGAACAGGGGATTAGTGAGACCCAGTACTTC
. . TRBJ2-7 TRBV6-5 CASSYGRALGEQYF TGTGCCAGCAGTTACGGGCGGGCCCTAGGGGAGCAGTACTTC
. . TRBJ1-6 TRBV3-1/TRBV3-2 CASSQESGNSPLHF TGTGCCAGCAGCCAAGAGTCGGGAAATTCACCCCTCCACTTT
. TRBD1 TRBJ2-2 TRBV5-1 CASSSDRATGELFF TGCGCCAGCAGCAGCGACAGGGCGACCGGGGAGCTGTTTTTT
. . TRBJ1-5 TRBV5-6 CASSFRQALNQPQHF TGTGCCAGCAGCTTTAGACAGGCACTTAATCAGCCCCAGCATTTT
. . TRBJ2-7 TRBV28 CASSFDTGPYEQYF TGTGCCAGCAGTTTTGACACAGGGCCCTACGAGCAGTACTTC
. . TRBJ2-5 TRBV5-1 CASSPRLQETQYF TGCGCCAGCAGCCCGCGACTACAAGAGACCCAGTACTTC
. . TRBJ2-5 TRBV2 CASRPQIQETQYF TGTGCCAGCAGACCACAGATTCAAGAGACCCAGTACTTC
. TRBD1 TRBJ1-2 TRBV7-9 CASSLNRGQGNAGYTF TGTGCCAGCAGCTTAAACCGGGGACAGGGGAACGCTGGCTACACCTTC
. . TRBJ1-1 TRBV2 CASSWADMNTEAFF TGTGCCAGCAGTTGGGCCGACATGAACACTGAAGCTTTCTTT
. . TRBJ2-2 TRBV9 CASSPMTGGLTGELFF TGTGCCAGCAGCCCCATGACAGGTGGATTGACCGGGGAGCTGTTTTTT
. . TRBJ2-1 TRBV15 CATGLTAYNEQFF TGTGCCACCGGGTTAACAGCATACAATGAGCAGTTCTTC
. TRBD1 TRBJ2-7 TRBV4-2 CASSRRGGTGGTYEQYF TGTGCCAGCAGCCGGCGGGGTGGTACAGGGGGCACCTACGAGCAGTACTTC
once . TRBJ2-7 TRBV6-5 CASSPTGYEQYF TGTGCCAGCAGTCCTACGGGTTACGAGCAGTACTTC
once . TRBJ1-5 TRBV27 CASSYRWGGNQPQHF TGTGCCAGCAGTTACCGATGGGGGGGCAATCAGCCCCAGCATTTT